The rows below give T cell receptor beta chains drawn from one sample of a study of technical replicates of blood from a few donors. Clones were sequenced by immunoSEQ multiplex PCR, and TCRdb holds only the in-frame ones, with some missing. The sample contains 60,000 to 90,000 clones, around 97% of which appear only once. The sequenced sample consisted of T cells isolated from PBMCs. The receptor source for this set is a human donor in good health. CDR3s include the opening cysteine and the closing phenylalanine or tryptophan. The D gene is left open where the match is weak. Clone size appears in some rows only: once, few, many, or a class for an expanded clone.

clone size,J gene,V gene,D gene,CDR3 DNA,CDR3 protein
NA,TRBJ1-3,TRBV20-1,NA,TGCGCGGGGCGCTCTGGAAACACCATATATTTT,CAGRSGNTIYF
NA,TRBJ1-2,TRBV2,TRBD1,TGTGCCAGCAGTGAAATGGGACAGGGCTATGGCTACACCTTC,CASSEMGQGYGYTF
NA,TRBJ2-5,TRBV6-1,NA,TGTGCCAGCAGTGACCAAGGGACCTGGGTAGCGGAGATGTACCAAGAGACCCAGTACTTC,CASSDQGTWVAEMYQETQYF
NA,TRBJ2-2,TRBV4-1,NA,TGCGCCAGCAGCTCATACAGGGTTAACACCGGGGAGCTGTTTTTT,CASSSYRVNTGELFF
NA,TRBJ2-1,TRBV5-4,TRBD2,TGTGCCAGCAGCCCGGGACTAGCGGGTTGGGACAATGAGCAGTTCTTC,CASSPGLAGWDNEQFF
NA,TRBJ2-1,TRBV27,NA,TGTGCCAGCAGTTTGTCCCGACAGTTCCAACAGAATGAGCAGTTCTTC,CASSLSRQFQQNEQFF
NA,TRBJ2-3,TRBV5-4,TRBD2,TGTGCCAGCACCTCCCCTGGCAGCGGGAGGACAGATACGCAGTATTTT,CASTSPGSGRTDTQYF
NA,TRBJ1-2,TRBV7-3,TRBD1,TGTGCCAGCAGCCCTACAGGGGAGGACCGATATGGCTACACCTTC,CASSPTGEDRYGYTF
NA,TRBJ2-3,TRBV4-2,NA,TGTGCCAGCAGCCAACTCCCGGATACGCAGTATTTT,CASSQLPDTQYF
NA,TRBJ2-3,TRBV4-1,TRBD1,TGCGCCAGCAGCCGAGGATTGACAGGGCCCGGCACAGATACGCAGTATTTT,CASSRGLTGPGTDTQYF
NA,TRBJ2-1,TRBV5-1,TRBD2,TGCGCCAGCAGCTTAAGTCCTAGCGGGGGAGATAGCTCCTACAATGAGCAGTTCTTC,CASSLSPSGGDSSYNEQFF
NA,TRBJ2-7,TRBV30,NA,TGTGCCTGGGAGTCCACAGGGAAAGCCTACGAGCAGTACTTC,CAWESTGKAYEQYF
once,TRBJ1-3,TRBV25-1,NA,TGTGCCTCGGGGATCTCTGGAAACACCATATATTTT,CASGISGNTIYF
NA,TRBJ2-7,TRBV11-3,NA,TGTGCCAGCAGCTTAGGTCGACGCGACTCCCCTTCCTACGAGCAGTACTTC,CASSLGRRDSPSYEQYF
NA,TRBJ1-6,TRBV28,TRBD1,TGTGCCAGCAGTTTTGCAGGGGGGAGTGCCTATAATTCACCCCTCCACTTT,CASSFAGGSAYNSPLHF
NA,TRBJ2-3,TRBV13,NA,TGTGCCAGCAGCTTAAGGTCTCTAGCGCCAGATACGCAGTATTTT,CASSLRSLAPDTQYF
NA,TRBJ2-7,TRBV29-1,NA,TGCAGCGTTGGACGGGGGGCAGATCACGAGCAGTACTTC,CSVGRGADHEQYF
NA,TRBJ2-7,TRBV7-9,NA,TGTGCCAGCAGCTCCAGCGGACGTTACGAGCAGTACTTC,CASSSSGRYEQYF
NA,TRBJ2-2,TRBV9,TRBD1,TGTGCCAGCAGCGTAGCACAGGGGGCCGGGGAGCTGTTTTTT,CASSVAQGAGELFF
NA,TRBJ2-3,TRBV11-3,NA,TGTGCCAGCAGCTCCGACAGGAGCACAGATACGCAGTATTTT,CASSSDRSTDTQYF
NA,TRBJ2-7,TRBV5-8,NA,TGTGCCAGCAGCTTGTCGACAGGACCTTCCTACGAGCAGTACTTC,CASSLSTGPSYEQYF
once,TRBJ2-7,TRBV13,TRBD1,TGTGCCAGCAGCTTAGGGGGGACAGGCACCTACGAGCAGTACTTC,CASSLGGTGTYEQYF
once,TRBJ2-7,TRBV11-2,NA,TGTGCCAGCAGCTTGGAGGGTCTTGGCTACGAGCAGTACTTC,CASSLEGLGYEQYF
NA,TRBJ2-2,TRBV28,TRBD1,TGTGCCAGCAACCAATTCCTCGACAGGGGCACCGGGGAGCTGTTTTTT,CASNQFLDRGTGELFF
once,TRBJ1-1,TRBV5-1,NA,TGCGCCAGCAGCTCTCAGATAATGAACACTGAAGCTTTCTTT,CASSSQIMNTEAFF
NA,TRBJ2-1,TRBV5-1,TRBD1,TGCGCCAGCAGCCCGCGACAGGGTCCCAGCGAGCAGTTCTTC,CASSPRQGPSEQFF
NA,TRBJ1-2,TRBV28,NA,TGTGCCAGCAGTGCCTGGGGGGACTATGGCTACACCTTC,CASSAWGDYGYTF
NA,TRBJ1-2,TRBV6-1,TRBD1,TGTGCCAGCAGGCCCCGGGACAGGGGCTATGGCTACACCTTC,CASRPRDRGYGYTF
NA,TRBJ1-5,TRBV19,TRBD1,TGTGCCAGTAGTATCAGGACAGGCGATCAGCCCCAGCATTTT,CASSIRTGDQPQHF
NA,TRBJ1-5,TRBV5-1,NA,TGCGCCAGCAGCCCGGGGCCCAGGGAGGGAAATCAGCCCCAGCATTTT,CASSPGPREGNQPQHF
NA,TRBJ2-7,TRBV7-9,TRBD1,TGTGCCAGCAGCTCTACAGGGGGGTTGAACGAGCAGTACTTC,CASSSTGGLNEQYF
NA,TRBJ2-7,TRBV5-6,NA,TGTGCCAGCAGCTTGGTCGGGGTCGCCTACGAGCAGTACTTC,CASSLVGVAYEQYF
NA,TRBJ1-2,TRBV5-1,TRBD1,TGCGCCAGCAGCTTGGCACAGGGGGATCGCTACACCTTC,CASSLAQGDRYTF
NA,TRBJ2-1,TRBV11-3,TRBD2,TGTGCCAGCAGCCAGGGACTAGCAAGGGGGAATGAGCAGTTCTTC,CASSQGLARGNEQFF
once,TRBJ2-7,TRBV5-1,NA,TGCGCCAGCAGCTTGGCAACGGGACTCCTGGACGAGCAGTACTTC,CASSLATGLLDEQYF
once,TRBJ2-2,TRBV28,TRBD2,TGTGCCAGCAGTTTGGGCGGCGGGGGCACCGGGGAGCTGTTTTTT,CASSLGGGGTGELFF
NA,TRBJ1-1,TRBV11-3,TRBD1,TGTGCCAGCAGCTTAGGGACAGGGGGCGGTGAGGGAACTGAAGCTTTCTTT,CASSLGTGGGEGTEAFF
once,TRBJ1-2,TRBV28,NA,TGTGCCAGCAGCTCCCAAAAGAGTAGTCTTGGCTACACCTTC,CASSSQKSSLGYTF
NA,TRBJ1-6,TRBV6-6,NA,TGTGCCAGCAGTCCAATAACAGGGAATTCACCCCTCCACTTT,CASSPITGNSPLHF
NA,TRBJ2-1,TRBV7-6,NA,TGTGCCAGCAGCTTACACGTAGACAATGAGCAGTTCTTC,CASSLHVDNEQFF
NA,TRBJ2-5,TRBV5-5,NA,TGTGCCAGCAGCTTGGTAGGGGCGAGTGTAGAGACCCAGTACTTC,CASSLVGASVETQYF
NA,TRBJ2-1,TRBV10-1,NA,TGCGCCAGCAGTGAAGGCGGGAAAACTAATGAGCAGTTCTTC,CASSEGGKTNEQFF
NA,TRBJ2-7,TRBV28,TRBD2,TGTGCCAGCAGTTTACGGTCCCTAGCGGGACGCCCCAACGAGCAGTACTTC,CASSLRSLAGRPNEQYF
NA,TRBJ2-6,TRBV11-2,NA,TGTGCCAGCATTGGGCTTCGCTCTGGGGCCAACGTCCTGACTTTC,CASIGLRSGANVLTF
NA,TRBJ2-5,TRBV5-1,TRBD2,TGCGCCAGCTCGACTTGGGGGGGATACCAAGAGACCCAGTACTTC,CASSTWGGYQETQYF
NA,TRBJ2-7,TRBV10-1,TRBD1,TGCGCCAGCAGCCAGGGACAGGTGGGCTCCTACGAGCAGTACTTC,CASSQGQVGSYEQYF
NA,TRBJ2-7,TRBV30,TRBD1,TGTGCCTGGAGTGTTGGGACAGTCTCCTACGAGCAGTACTTC,CAWSVGTVSYEQYF
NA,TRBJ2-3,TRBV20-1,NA,TGCAGTGCTGCTTCTAAAGATACGCAGTATTTT,CSAASKDTQYF
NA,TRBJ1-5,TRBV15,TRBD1,TGTGCCACCAGCAGGGACAGGGACTCCCCCACCCAGCCCCAGCATTTT,CATSRDRDSPTQPQHF
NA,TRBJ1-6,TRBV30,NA,TGTGCCTGGGGACACCTCTATAATTCACCCCTCCACTTT,CAWGHLYNSPLHF
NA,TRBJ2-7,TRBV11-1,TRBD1,TGTGCCAGCAGCCCGGGACAGGGGGCATCCTACGAGCAGTACTTC,CASSPGQGASYEQYF
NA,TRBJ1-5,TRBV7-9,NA,TGTGCCAGCAGCTTAGGGACACATAGCAATCAGCCCCAGCATTTT,CASSLGTHSNQPQHF
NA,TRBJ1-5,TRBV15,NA,TGTGCCACCAGCAGGGCGGGACTCCAAGGCCAGCCCCAGCATTTT,CATSRAGLQGQPQHF
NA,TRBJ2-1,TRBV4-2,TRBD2,TGTGCCAGCAGCCAAGATGTGTCTAGCGGGAGGGGTGAGCAGTTCTTC,CASSQDVSSGRGEQFF
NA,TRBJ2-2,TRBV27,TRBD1,TGTGCCAGCAGCGACCTAGGGGGCGCTGGGACCGGGGAGCTGTTTTTT,CASSDLGGAGTGELFF